This paragraph covers one T cell receptor beta chain sequence. As the CDR3 is not closed by the conserved phenylalanine or tryptophan, this likely results from a read error. This sample was included in a study of CD8 T cells in Susac syndrome. With random hexamers, reverse transcription was performed on about 0.5 to 1 ug of RNA. Amplification of TCR beta CDR3 was carried out by immunoSEQ multiplex PCR, which covered 54 Vbeta and 13 Jbeta segments. TCRdb re-called the immunoSEQ multiplex PCR reads with MiXCR, one entry per CDR3 protein. Among about 140,000 distinct CDR3 sequences listed, 90% to 95% were seen once. Negative magnetic isolation gave CD8+ and CD4+ cells; FACS enriched CD8+ TEMRA. The source material was CD4+ T cells from PBMCs. This receptor was identified in a human donor with multiple sclerosis.

This CDR3 reads CASSYYGAGGRETQYL. The CDR3, as DNA: TGTGCCAGCAGTTACTATGGAGCGGGGGGGCGAGAGACCCAGTACCTC. The chain joins TRBV6-2 or TRBV6-3 to TRBJ2-5; 10 positions match TRBD2. With V trimmed by 1 base and J by 4 bases, 6 bases remained unmatched. Germline V gene sequence: CDR1 MNHEY, CDR2 SVGEGT. This CDR3 has 16 amino acids.